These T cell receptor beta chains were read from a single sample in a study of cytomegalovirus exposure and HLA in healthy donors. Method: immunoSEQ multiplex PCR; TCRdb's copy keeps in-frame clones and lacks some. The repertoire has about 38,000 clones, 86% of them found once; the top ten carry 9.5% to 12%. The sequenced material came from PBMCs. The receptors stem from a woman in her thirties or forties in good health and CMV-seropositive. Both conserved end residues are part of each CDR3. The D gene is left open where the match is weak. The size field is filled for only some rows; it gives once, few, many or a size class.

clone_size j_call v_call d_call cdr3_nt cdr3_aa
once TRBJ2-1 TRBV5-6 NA TGTGCCAGCCACAACTCCTACAATGAGCAGTTCTTC CASHNSYNEQFF
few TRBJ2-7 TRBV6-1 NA TGTGCCAGCACCGATGGGGGCAGGGCAGGATACGAGCAGTACTTC CASTDGGRAGYEQYF
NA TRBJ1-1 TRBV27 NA TGTGCCAGCAGCCTTACCGTGGGGGGGAACACTGAAGCTTTCTTT CASSLTVGGNTEAFF
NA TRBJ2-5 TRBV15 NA TGTGCCACCAGCAGAGCACAGGAAGAGACCCAGTACTTC CATSRAQEETQYF
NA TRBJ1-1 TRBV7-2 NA TGTGCCAGCAGCTTATATACAGGGAACACTGAAGCTTTCTTT CASSLYTGNTEAFF
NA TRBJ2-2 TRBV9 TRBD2 TGTGCCAGCAGCGTTAGCGGGGGGTGGGCCGGGGAGCTGTTTTTT CASSVSGGWAGELFF
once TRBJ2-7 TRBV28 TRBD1 TGTGCCAGCAGTACCGGACAGGGGGCTTACGAGCAGTACTTC CASSTGQGAYEQYF
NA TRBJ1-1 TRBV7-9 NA TGTGCCAGCAGCATGGAGGGAACTGAAGCTTTCTTT CASSMEGTEAFF
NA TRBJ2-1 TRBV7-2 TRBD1 TGTGCCAGCAGCTTAGCGGGACAGGGGCAGTTCTTC CASSLAGQGQFF
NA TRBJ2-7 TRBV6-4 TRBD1 TGTGCCAGCAGTGAAAAGACAGGGACGGCCTACGAGCAGTACTTC CASSEKTGTAYEQYF
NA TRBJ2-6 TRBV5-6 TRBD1 TGTGCCAGCAGCTTGTTCGGACAGGGACGCTCTGGGGCCAACGTCCTGACTTTC CASSLFGQGRSGANVLTF
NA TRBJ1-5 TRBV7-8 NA TGTGCCAGCAGCCCCCGGGGGGGCAATCAGCCCCAGCATTTT CASSPRGGNQPQHF
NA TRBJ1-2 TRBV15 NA TGTGCCACCAGCAGAGTACAGCTTAACTATGGCTACACCTTC CATSRVQLNYGYTF
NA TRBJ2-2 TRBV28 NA TGTGCCAGCAGTTTAGGGGGGGCGGAGGCCGGGGAGCTGTTTTTT CASSLGGAEAGELFF
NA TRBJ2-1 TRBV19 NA TGTGCCAGTAGTCCATTGGACAGAACCCCGGGAAATGAGCAGTTCTTC CASSPLDRTPGNEQFF
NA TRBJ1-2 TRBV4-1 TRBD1 TGCGCCAGCAGCCAAAAACAGGGGGCAGGCTATGGCTACACCTTC CASSQKQGAGYGYTF
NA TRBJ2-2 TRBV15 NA TGTGCCACCAGCAGAACCAGAGGTACGGGGTTGAGGTGGGAGCTGTTTTTT CATSRTRGTGLRWELFF
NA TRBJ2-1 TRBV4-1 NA TGCGCCAGCAGCCGTCAAACAGGTTACAATGAGCAGTTCTTC CASSRQTGYNEQFF
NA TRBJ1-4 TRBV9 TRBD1 TGTGCCAGCAGCCCAGGGGGAACTAATGAAAAACTGTTTTTT CASSPGGTNEKLFF
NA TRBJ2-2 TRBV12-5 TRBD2 TGTGCTAGTGGACTAGCGGCATCTGTTGGGATCGGGGAGCTGTTTTTT CASGLAASVGIGELFF
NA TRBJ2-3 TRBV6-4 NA TGTGCCAGCAGAGGGGCAAGCACAGATACGCAGTATTTT CASRGASTDTQYF
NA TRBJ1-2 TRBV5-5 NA TGTGCCAGCAGCTTGGGGTTGGACATTAACTATGGCTACACCTTC CASSLGLDINYGYTF
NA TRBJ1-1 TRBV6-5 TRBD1 TGTGCCAGCAGTGAAGGGGGCCACACTGAAGCTTTCTTT CASSEGGHTEAFF
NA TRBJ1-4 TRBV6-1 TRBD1 TGTGCCAGCAGGGGCTCGACAGGGGTCGGTGAAAAACTGTTTTTT CASRGSTGVGEKLFF
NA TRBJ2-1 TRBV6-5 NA TGTGCCAGCAGTTGGCAGGGGAGCTCCTACAATGAGCAGTTCTTC CASSWQGSSYNEQFF
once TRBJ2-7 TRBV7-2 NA TGTGCCAGCAGCTTAGTACAGGGAAGCTCCTACGAGCAGTACTTC CASSLVQGSSYEQYF
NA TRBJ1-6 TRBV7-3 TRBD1 TGTGCCAGCAGCTTAAAGGGGATAGGGACAGGGGGCCGTAATTCACCCCTCCACTTT CASSLKGIGTGGRNSPLHF
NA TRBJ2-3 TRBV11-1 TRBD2 TGTGCCAGCAGCTTAGTTCTAGCGGGGGCCACAGATACGCAGTATTTT CASSLVLAGATDTQYF
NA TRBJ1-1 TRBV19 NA TGTGCCAGTAGTTCGGACTTCTTAAACACTGAAGCTTTCTTT CASSSDFLNTEAFF
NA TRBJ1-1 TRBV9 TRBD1 TGTGCCAGCAGCGACCCCAAACAGGGGAAAACTGAAGCTTTCTTT CASSDPKQGKTEAFF
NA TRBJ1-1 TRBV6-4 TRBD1 TGTGCCAGCAGAGTCGACAGGGCGGGTACTGAAGCTTTCTTT CASRVDRAGTEAFF
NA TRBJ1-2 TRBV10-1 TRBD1 TGCGCCAGCAGTTGGACAGGGGGCCCACCCCCCCTTCGTAACTATGGCTACACCTTC CASSWTGGPPPLRNYGYTF
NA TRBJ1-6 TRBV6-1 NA TGTGCCAGCAGTGAAGCGGAGGGATCCTCACCCCTCCACTTT CASSEAEGSSPLHF
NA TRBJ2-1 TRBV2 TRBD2 TGTGCCAGCAGAAAAGGACTAGCGGGGGGGTCTTGGGATGAGCAGTTCTTC CASRKGLAGGSWDEQFF
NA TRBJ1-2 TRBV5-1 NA TGCGCCAGCAGCTTGACGGGAGACTTAGGCTACACCTTC CASSLTGDLGYTF
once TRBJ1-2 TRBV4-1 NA TGCGCCAGCAGCCAAGGGGCGGGATTCCTTAACTATGGCTACACCTTC CASSQGAGFLNYGYTF
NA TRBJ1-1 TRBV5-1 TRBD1 TGCGCCAGCAGCCCGGGAGGGGGCGGAACTGAAGCTTTCTTT CASSPGGGGTEAFF
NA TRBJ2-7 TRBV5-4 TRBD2 TGTGCCAGCAGCCCCCGGACTAGCGGCAGTTACGAGCAGTACTTC CASSPRTSGSYEQYF
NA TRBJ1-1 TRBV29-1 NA TGCAGCGTTGCCCTATCCGGGGACACTGAAGCTTTCTTT CSVALSGDTEAFF
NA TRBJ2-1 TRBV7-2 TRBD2 TGTGCCAGCAGCCATGGGCAGCGGGGGGGTGAGCAGTTCTTC CASSHGQRGGEQFF
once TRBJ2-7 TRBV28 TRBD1 TGTGCCAGCACTAAACTCGGGACAGGGGACTATCACGAGCAGTACTTC CASTKLGTGDYHEQYF
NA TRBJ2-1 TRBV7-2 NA TGTGCCAGCAGCTTATACGGGGGGCCGGGGAATGAGCAGTTCTTC CASSLYGGPGNEQFF
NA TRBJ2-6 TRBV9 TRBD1 TGTGCCAGCAGCCTCAACAGGGGTTCTGGGGCCAACGTCCTGACTTTC CASSLNRGSGANVLTF
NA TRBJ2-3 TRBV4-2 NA TGTGCCAGCAGCCAAGTAATAGCGAGCACAGATACGCAGTATTTT CASSQVIASTDTQYF
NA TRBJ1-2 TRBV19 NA TGTGCCAGTAGGGTACAGGGCTCACCTTCTAACTATGGCTACACCTTC CASRVQGSPSNYGYTF
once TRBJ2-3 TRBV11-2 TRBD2 TGTGCCAGCAGCCAGGGACTAGCGGGGGTAACAGATACGCAGTATTTT CASSQGLAGVTDTQYF
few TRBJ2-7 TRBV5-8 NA TGTGCCAGCAGCTTCGGAGCCTACGAGCAGTACTTC CASSFGAYEQYF
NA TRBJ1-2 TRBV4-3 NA TGCGCCAGCAGCCACTTGGACAGAAACTATGGCTACACCTTC CASSHLDRNYGYTF
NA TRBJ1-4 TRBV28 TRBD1 TGTGCCAGCATTGGGACAGCGACGGTCGGGGAAAAACTGTTTTTT CASIGTATVGEKLFF
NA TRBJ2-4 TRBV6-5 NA TGTGCCAGCAGTTACTCGGAAGGTGCGGGAAACATTCAGTACTTC CASSYSEGAGNIQYF
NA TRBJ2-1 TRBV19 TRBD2 TGTGCCAGTAGTATGGGTAGCGGGGGGGCAGGGAATGAGCAGTTCTTC CASSMGSGGAGNEQFF
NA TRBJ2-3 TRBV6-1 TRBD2 TGTGCCAGCAGTGAACCGGGACTAGCGGACACAGATACGCAGTATTTT CASSEPGLADTDTQYF